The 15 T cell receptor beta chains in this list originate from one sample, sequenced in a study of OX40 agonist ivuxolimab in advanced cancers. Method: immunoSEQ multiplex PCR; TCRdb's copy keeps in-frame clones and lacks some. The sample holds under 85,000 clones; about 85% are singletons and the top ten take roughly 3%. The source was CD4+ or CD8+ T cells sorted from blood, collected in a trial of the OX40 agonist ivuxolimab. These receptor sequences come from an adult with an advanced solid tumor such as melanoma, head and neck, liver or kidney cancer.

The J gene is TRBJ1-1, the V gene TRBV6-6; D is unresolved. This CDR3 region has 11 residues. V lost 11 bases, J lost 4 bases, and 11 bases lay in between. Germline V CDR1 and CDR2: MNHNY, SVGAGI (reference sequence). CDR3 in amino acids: CASPRGTEAFF. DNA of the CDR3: TGTGCCTCCCCCCGGGGCACTGAAGCTTTCTTT.

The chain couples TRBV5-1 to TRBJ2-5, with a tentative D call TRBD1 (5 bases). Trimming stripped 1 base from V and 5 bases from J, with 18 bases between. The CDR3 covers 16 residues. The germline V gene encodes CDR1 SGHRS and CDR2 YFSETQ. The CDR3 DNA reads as TGCGCCAGCAGCTTGACCCTCATAAGACAGTGGGAGACCCAGTACTTC. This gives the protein CASSLTLIRQWETQYF.

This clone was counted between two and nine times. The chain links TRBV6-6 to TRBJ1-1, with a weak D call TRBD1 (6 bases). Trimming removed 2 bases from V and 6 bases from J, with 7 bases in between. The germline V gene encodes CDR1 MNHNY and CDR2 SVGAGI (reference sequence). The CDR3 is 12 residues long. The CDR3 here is CASSYGGPEAFF. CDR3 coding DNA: TGTGCCAGCAGTTACGGGGGCCCTGAAGCTTTCTTT.

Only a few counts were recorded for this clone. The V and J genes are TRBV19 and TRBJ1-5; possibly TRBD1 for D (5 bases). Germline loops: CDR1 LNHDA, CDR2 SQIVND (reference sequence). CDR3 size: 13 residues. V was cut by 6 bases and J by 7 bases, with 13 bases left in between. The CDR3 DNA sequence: TGTGCCAGTAGGGGGGGTGAGGGACAGCCCCAGCATTTT. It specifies CASRGGEGQPQHF.

CDR3 sequence reads: CAISESRESYEQYF. DNA of the CDR3: TGTGCCATCAGTGAGTCCAGGGAATCCTACGAGCAGTACTTC. The V and J genes are TRBV10-3 and TRBJ2-7; the D gene is possibly TRBD1 (5 bases). The germline V and J ends were trimmed by 0 bases and 1 base, with 7 bases remaining between them. CDR1 and CDR2 from the germline V gene are ENHRY and SYGVKD. The CDR3 totals 14 residues.

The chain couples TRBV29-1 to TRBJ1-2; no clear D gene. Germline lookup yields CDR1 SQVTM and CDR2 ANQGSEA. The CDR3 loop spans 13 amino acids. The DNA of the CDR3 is TGCGCGATTAGGGCCCAGGAACACTATGGCTACACCTTC. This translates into CAIRAQEHYGYTF. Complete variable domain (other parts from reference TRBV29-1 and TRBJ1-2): SAVISQKPSRDICQRGTSLTIQCQVDSQVTMMFWYRQQPGQSLTLIATANQGSEATYESGFVIDKFPISRPNLTFSTLTVSNMSPEDSSIYLCAIRAQEHYGYTFGSGTRLTVV.

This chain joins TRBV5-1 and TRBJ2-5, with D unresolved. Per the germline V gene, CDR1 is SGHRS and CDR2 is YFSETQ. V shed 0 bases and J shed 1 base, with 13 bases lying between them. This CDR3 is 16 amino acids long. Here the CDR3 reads CASSLEGRLVQETQYF. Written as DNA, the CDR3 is TGCGCCAGCAGCTTGGAGGGCAGGTTAGTCCAAGAGACCCAGTACTTC.

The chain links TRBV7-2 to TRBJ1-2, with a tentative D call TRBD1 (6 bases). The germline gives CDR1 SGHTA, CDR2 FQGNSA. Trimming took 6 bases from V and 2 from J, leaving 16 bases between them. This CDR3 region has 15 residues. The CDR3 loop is CASRAAGQTNYGYTF. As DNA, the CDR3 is TGTGCCAGCAGAGCCGCCGGACAGACCAACTATGGCTACACCTTC.

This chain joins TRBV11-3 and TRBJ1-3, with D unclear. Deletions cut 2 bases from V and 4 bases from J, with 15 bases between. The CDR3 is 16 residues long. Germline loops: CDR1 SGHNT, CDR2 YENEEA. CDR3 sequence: CASSLPRAGGGNTIYF. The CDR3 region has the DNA TGTGCCAGCAGCTTACCGAGGGCGGGAGGAGGAAACACCATATATTTT.

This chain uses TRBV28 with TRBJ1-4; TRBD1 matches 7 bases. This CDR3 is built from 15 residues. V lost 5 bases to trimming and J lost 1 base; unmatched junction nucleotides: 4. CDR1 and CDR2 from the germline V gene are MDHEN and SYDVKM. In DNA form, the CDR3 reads TGTGCCAGCAGTGCTCGACAGGGAACTAATGAAAAACTGTTTTTT. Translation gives CASSARQGTNEKLFF. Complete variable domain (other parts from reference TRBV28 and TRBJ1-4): DVKVTQSSRYLVKRTGEKVFLECVQDMDHENMFWYRQDPGLGLRLIYFSYDVKMKEKGDIPEGYSVSREKKERFSLILESASTNQTSMYLCASSARQGTNEKLFFGSGTQLSVL.

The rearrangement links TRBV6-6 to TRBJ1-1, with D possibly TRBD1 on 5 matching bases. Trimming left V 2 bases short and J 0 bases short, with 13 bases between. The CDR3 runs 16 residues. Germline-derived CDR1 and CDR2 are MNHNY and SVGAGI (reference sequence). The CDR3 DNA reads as TGTGCCAGCAGTTACCCGACAGCACTTATGAACACTGAAGCTTTCTTT. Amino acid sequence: CASSYPTALMNTEAFF.

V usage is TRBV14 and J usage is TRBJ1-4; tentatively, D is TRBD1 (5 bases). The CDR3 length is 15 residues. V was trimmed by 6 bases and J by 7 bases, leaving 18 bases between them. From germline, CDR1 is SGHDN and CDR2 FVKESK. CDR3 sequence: CASRDGTDLIEKLFF. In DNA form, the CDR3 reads TGTGCCAGCAGAGACGGGACGGACCTAATTGAAAAACTGTTTTTT.

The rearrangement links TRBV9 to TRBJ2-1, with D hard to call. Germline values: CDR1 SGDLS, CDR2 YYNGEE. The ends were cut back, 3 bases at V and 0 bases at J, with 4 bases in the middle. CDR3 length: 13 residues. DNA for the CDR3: TGTGCCAGCAGCGCGTACTCCTACAATGAGCAGTTCTTC. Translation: CASSAYSYNEQFF.

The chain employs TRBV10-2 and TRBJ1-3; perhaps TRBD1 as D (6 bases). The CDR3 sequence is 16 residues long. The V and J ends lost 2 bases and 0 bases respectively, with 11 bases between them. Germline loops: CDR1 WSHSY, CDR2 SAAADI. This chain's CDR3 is CASSEGQPYSGNTIYF. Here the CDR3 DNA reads TGCGCCAGCAGTGAGGGACAGCCCTACTCTGGAAACACCATATATTTT.

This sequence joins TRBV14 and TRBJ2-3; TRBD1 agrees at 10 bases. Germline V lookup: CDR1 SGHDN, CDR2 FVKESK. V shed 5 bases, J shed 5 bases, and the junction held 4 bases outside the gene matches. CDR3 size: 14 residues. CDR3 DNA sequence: TGTGCCAGCAGCGCTCGGACAGGGGGAGATACGCAGTATTTT. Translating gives CASSARTGGDTQYF.